The 7 T cell receptor beta chains below all came from one sample that was sequenced in a study of CD8+CD57+ T cells in acquired aplastic anemia. An expansion of CD8+CD57+ cells by flow cytometry had been shown in patients chosen for sequencing. Genomic DNA provided the template from which TCR beta VDJ and CDR3 profiles were obtained. TCRdb fed the reads into MiXCR, producing one record per CDR3 protein. Among roughly 160,000 distinct CDR3 sequences listed, roughly 48% were seen once. Material for sequencing was sorted CD4+, CD8+, or CD8+CD57+ T cells (not recorded which) from PBMCs. Receptors were obtained from a human donor with aplastic anemia.

On this clonotype itself: Sequence at one end of the junction differs from germline and may be a read error. V is TRBV24-1 and J is TRBJ2-7; D tentatively fits TRBD1 or TRBD2 (5 bases each). Germline V gives CDR1 KGHDR, CDR2 SFDVKD. The CDR3 consists of 13 residues. The DNA for the CDR3 is TGCGCCACCTCCGGGACCCCATCCTACGAGCAGTACTTC. This translates into CATSGTPSYEQYF.

This chain joins TRBV12-3 or TRBV12-4 and TRBJ2-2; possible D gene TRBD1, 6 bases. The CDR3 is 16 amino acids. The V end lost 6 bases, the J end lost 1 base, and 15 bases lay between the germline ends. CDR3 amino acids: CASRDGRGWNTGELFF. CDR3 nucleotide sequence: TGTGCCAGCAGGGACGGCAGGGGTTGGAACACCGGGGAGCTGTTTTTT.

This clonotype came up many times. The genes are TRBV4-2 and TRBJ1-5; D is ambiguous. The CDR3 has 13 residues. From germline, CDR1 is LGHNA and CDR2 YNFKEQ. V gave up 1 base and J gave up 4 bases, with 5 bases separating them. The CDR3 bases are TGTGCCAGCAGCCAAGGAATGAATCAGCCCCAGCATTTT. Translated: CASSQGMNQPQHF.

This clonotype was counted ten times or more. The rearrangement joins TRBV6-5 to TRBJ2-7; 7 bases map to TRBD2. Unmatched junction bases numbered 4, after V lost 2 bases and J lost 0 bases. Germline loops: CDR1 MNHEY, CDR2 SVGAGI. The CDR3 runs to 15 residues. Here the CDR3 DNA reads TGTGCCAGCAGTTACGGGGGGGGAGGCTCCTACGAGCAGTACTTC. It codes for CASSYGGGGSYEQYF.

This clonotype was counted many times. The chain is built from TRBV14 and TRBJ2-7; maybe TRBD2 (6 bases). The V gene lost 0 bases and the J gene lost 8 bases, with 11 bases spanning the gap. Germline V gene sequence: CDR1 SGHDN, CDR2 FVKESK. The CDR3 is made up of 13 amino acids. CDR3 in amino acids: CASSQDMGGQQYF. As DNA, the CDR3 is TGTGCCAGCAGCCAAGATATGGGGGGACAGCAGTACTTC.

The chain recombines TRBV15 with TRBJ1-3; D is ambiguous. Per the germline V gene, CDR1 is LNHNV and CDR2 is YYDKDF (reference sequence). The V end was cut by 0 bases, the J end by 9 bases, with 9 bases between. The CDR3 is made up of 13 amino acids. Here the CDR3 reads CATSRDKFPTIYF. In DNA, the CDR3 is TGTGCCACCAGCAGAGATAAGTTCCCCACCATATATTTT.

The genes are TRBV2 and TRBJ2-2, with 9 bases matching TRBD2. Looked up from germline, CDR1 is SNHLY and CDR2 is FYNNEI. The CDR3 loop spans 18 amino acids. V lost 4 bases and J lost 0; bases outside the gene matches: 9. The CDR3 region is CASSARLAVPPNTGELFF. In DNA form, the CDR3 reads TGTGCCAGCAGTGCCAGACTAGCGGTTCCTCCGAACACCGGGGAGCTGTTTTTT.